Here is one TCR beta chain with its context. This entry comes from a study of blood T cell repertoires in COVID-19. About the study: Material from acute and convalescent COVID-19 was sourced from the United States, Italy and Spain. Sample material is recorded as cDNA or gDNA derived from T cells, B-cell-depleted T cells, or PBMCs.

Seattle's cohort entered during active infection and was followed longitudinally. CDR3 size: 17 residues. CDR1 MDHEN and CDR2 SYDVKM come from the germline V gene. Trimming shortened V by 7 bases and J by 8 bases, and 29 bases separated the two germline ends. In the original processing: Nucleated cell counts were estimated from reference gene primer amplification. Assay: immunoSEQ multiplex PCR; the TCRdb copy retains only in-frame clones and omits some. The DNA was the basis for D and trimming; V, J and clone size are from that table. Of roughly 150,000 clones listed, about 85% were seen once; the top ten hold more than 7.5%.

The sequence came from a woman aged 60 to 75 with COVID-19, enrolled during active disease. The chain links TRBV28 to TRBJ1-2; weak D call: TRBD1 (6 bases). The specimen sequenced was peripheral blood. CDR3 amino acids: CASNGRGGAGTLYGYTF. The CDR3 region has the DNA TGTGCCAGCAACGGGAGGGGGGGCGCGGGAACCCTTTACGGCTACACCTTC.